Sequencing of this T cell receptor (beta chain) was carried out in a study of cytomegalovirus exposure and HLA in healthy donors. A 120-subject validation cohort, separate from the roughly 670-subject first cohort, supplied the donors. Note on this clone: Its antigen is undetermined.

Study-wide findings and caveats: Within the approximately 110 validation repertoires, first-cohort TCR clusters tended to co-occur, according to a later analysis. Cytomegalovirus status was reportedly diagnosed by the classifier with high sensitivity and specificity.

Data came from immunoSEQ multiplex PCR; TCRdb stores just in-frame clones and leaves some out. Among 70,000 to 80,000 clones listed, about 94% were seen once. With 4 bases removed from V and 0 bases from J, the gap between germline ends came to 25 bases. CDR1 PRHDT and CDR2 FYEKMQ come from the germline V gene (reference sequence). CDR3 length equals 20 residues. The sequence came from a woman under 30 in good health and CMV-seropositive. Sequencing was performed on PBMCs. V usage is TRBV13 and J usage is TRBJ2-1; tentatively, D is TRBD2 (6 bases). The CDR3 DNA is TGTGCCAGCAGCTCCGACCCCGGACTAACCCGAAGGAGCTCCTACAATGAGCAGTTCTTC. It translates to CASSSDPGLTRRSSYNEQFF.